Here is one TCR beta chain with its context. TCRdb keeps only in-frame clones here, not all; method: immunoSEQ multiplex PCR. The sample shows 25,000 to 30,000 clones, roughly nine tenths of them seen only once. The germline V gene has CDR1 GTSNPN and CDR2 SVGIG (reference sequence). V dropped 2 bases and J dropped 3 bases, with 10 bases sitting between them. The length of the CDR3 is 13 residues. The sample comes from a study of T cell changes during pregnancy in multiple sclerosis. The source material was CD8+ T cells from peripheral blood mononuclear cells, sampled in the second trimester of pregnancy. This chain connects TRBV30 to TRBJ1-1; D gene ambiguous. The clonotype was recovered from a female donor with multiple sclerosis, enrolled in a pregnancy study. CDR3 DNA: TGTGCCTGGAGTCAGGAGGGCCACACTGAAGCTTTCTTT. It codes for CAWSQEGHTEAFF.